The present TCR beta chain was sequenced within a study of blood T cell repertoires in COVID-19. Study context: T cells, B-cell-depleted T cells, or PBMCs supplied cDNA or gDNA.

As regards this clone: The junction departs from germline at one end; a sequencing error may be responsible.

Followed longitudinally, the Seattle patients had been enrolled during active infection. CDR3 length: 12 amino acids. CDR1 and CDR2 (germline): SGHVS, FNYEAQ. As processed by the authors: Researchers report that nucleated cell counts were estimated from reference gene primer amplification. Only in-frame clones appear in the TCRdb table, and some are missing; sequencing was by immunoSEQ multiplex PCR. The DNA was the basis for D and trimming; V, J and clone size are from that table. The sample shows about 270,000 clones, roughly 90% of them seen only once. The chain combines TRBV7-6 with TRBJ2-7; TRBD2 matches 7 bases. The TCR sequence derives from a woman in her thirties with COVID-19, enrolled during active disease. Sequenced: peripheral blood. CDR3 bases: TGTACCAGCAGTGGACTGGGGGGGGAGCAGTACTTC. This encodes CTSSGLGGEQYF.